One T cell receptor beta chain is described in this entry. The data originate from a study of blood T cell repertoires in COVID-19. The protocol was immunoSEQ multiplex PCR, while the TCRdb copy is restricted to in-frame clones and leaves out a portion. The data show a few hundred thousand clones, 85% seen once. This CDR3 contains 12 residues. The V and J ends lost 12 bases and 8 bases, in that order; junction bases with no gene match: 10. The germline V gene has CDR1 KGHDR and CDR2 SFDVKD. The sequenced sample was PBMCs or T cells enriched from blood (not recorded which). The chain links TRBV24-1 to TRBJ1-2, with TRBD1 matching over 8 bases. The TCR sequence derives from a man aged 35 to 55 who had recovered from COVID-19. The CDR3 DNA reads TGTGCCGCCGGGACAGGCGGCAGGGGCTACACCTTC. It encodes CAAGTGGRGYTF.